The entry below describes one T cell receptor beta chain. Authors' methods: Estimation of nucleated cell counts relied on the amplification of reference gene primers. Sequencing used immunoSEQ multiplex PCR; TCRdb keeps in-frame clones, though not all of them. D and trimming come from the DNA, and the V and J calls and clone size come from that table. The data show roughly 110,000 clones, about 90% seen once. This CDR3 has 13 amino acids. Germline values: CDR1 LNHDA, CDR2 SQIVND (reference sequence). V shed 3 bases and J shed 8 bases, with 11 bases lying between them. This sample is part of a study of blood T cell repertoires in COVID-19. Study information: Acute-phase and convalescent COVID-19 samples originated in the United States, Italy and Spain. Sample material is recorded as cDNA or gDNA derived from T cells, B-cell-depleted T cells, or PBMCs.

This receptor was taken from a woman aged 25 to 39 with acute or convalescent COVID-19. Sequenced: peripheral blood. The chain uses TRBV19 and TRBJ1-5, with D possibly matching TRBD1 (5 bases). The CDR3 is CASSIGGAEPQHF. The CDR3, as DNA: TGTGCCAGTAGTATTGGTGGGGCTGAGCCCCAGCATTTT.